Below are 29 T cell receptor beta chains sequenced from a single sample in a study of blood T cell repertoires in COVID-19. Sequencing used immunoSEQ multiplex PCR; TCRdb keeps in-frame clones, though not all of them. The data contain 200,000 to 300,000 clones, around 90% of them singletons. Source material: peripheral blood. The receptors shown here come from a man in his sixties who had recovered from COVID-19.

This CDR3 reads CASSLAQGVGGTQYF. As DNA, the CDR3 is TGCGCCAGCAGCTTGGCCCAAGGGGTTGGCGGGACCCAGTACTTC. The chain employs TRBV5-1 and TRBJ2-5, with a possible D match to TRBD1 (5 bases). Germline CDR1 and CDR2: SGHRS and YFSETQ. V lost 0 bases and J 7 bases, leaving 16 bases between the germline ends. The CDR3 runs 15 residues.

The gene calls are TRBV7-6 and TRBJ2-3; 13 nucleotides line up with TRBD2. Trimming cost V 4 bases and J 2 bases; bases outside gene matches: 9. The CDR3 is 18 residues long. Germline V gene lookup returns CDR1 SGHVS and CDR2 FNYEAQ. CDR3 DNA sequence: TGTGCCAGCAGCTCGGGACTAGCGGGGACGGGTATCACAGATACGCAGTATTTT. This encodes CASSSGLAGTGITDTQYF.

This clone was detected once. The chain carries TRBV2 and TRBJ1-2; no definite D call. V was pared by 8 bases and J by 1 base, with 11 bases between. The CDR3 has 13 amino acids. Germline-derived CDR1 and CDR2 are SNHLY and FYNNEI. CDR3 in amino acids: CASVLSYNYGYTF. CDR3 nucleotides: TGTGCCAGCGTCCTGTCCTATAACTATGGCTACACCTTC.

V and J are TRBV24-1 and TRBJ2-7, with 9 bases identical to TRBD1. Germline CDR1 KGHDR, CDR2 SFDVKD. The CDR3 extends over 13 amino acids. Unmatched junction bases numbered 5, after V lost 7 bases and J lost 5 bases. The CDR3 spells CATRQGARHEQYF. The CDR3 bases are TGTGCCACCAGACAGGGGGCAAGACACGAGCAGTACTTC.

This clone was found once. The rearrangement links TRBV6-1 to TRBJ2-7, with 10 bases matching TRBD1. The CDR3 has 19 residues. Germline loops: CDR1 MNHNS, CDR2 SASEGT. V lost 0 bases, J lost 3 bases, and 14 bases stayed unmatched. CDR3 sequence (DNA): TGTGCCAGCAGTGAAGCGAATCCAAGGACAGGGGGATTCGGCTACGAGCAGTACTTC. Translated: CASSEANPRTGGFGYEQYF.

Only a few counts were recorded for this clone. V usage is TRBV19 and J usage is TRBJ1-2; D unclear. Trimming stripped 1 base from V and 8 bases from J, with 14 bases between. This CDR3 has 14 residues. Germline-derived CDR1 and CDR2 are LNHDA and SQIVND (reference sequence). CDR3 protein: CASSIALVGGGYTF. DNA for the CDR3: TGTGCCAGTAGTATAGCGCTGGTTGGAGGAGGCTACACCTTC.

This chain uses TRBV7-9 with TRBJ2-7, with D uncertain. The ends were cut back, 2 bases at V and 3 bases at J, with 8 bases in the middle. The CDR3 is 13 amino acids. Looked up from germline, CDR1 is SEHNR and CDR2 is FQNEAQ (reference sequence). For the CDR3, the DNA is TGTGCCAGCAGCTTAAAATACAGCTACGAGCAGTACTTC. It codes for CASSLKYSYEQYF.

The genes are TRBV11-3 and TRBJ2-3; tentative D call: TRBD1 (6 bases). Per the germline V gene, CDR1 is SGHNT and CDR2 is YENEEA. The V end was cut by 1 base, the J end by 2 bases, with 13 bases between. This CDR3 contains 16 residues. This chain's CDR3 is CASSLGKQGPTDTQYF. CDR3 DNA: TGTGCCAGCAGCTTAGGGAAACAGGGACCCACAGATACGCAGTATTTT.

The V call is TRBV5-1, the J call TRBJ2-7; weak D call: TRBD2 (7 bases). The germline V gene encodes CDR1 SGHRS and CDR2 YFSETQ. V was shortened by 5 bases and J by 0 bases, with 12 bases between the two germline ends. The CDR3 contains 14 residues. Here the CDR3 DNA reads TGCGCCAGCAGTCGCGGGGGCCCCTCCTACGAGCAGTACTTC. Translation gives CASSRGGPSYEQYF.

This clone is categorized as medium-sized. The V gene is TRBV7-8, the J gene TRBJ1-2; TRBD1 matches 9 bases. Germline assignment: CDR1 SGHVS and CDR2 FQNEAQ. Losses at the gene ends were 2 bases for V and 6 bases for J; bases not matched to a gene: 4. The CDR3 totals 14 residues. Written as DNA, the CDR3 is TGTGCCAGCAGCTTAAGGACAGGGGAAGATGGCTACACCTTC. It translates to CASSLRTGEDGYTF. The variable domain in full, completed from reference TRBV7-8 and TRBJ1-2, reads GAGVSQSPRYKVAKRGQDVALRCDPISGHVSLFWYQQALGQGPEFLTYFQNEAQLDKSGLPSDRFFAERPEGSVSTLKIQRTQQEDSAVYLCASSLRTGEDGYTFGSGTRLTVV.

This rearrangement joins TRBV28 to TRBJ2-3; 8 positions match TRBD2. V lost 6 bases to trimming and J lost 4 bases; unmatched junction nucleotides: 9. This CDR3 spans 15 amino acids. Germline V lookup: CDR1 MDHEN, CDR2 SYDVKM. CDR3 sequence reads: CASRGAGGYADTQYF. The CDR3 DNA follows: TGTGCCAGCAGAGGGGCGGGGGGATATGCAGATACGCAGTATTTT.

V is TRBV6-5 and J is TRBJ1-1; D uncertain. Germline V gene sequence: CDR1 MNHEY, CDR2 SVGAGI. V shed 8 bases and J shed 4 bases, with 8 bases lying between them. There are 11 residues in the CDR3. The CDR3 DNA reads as TGTGCCAGCTTTGGCCGCACTGAAGCTTTCTTT. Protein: CASFGRTEAFF.

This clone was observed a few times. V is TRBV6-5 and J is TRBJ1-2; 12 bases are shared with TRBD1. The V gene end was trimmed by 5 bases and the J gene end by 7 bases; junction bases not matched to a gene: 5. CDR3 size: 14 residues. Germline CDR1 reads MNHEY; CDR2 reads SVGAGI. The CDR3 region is CASSTGTGGFGYTF. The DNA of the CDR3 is TGTGCCAGCAGTACCGGGACAGGGGGCTTTGGCTACACCTTC.

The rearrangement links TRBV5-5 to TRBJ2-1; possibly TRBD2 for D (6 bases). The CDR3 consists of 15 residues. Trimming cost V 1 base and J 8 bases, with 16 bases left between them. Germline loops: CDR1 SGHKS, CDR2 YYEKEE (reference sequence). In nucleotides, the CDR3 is TGTGCCAGCAGCTTGTTAGCTAGCGCTACGGATGAGCAGTTCTTC. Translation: CASSLLASATDEQFF.

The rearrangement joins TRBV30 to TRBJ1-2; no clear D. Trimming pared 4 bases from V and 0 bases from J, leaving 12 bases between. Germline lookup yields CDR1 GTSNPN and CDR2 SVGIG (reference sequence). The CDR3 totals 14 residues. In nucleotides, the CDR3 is TGTGCCTGGACCTCTCAGTCCGCTAACTATGGCTACACCTTC. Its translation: CAWTSQSANYGYTF.

In DNA form, the CDR3 reads TGTGCCAGCAGTCGAGGACAGGGATGGTCACCCCTCCACTTT. It specifies CASSRGQGWSPLHF. The chain combines TRBV6-5 with TRBJ1-6; 8 bases map to TRBD1. Germline loops: CDR1 MNHEY, CDR2 SVGAGI. The V and J ends lost 5 bases and 10 bases, in that order; junction bases with no gene match: 7. This CDR3 comprises 14 residues.

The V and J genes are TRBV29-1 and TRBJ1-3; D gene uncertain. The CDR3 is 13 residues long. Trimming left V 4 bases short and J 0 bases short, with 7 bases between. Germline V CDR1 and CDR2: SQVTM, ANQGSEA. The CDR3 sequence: CSVAVHSGNTIYF. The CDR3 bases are TGCAGCGTTGCGGTGCACTCTGGAAACACCATATATTTT.

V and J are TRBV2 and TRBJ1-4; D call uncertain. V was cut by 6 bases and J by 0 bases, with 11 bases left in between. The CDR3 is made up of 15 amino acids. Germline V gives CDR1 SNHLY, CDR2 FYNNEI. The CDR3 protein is CASSLRQATNEKLFF. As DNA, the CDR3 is TGTGCCAGCAGCCTAAGGCAGGCAACTAATGAAAAACTGTTTTTT.

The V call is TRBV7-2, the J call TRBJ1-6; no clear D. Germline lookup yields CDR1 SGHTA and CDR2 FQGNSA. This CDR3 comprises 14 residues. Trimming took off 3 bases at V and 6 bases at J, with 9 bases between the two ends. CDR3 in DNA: TGTGCCAGCAGCTTTGCACAGACTAATTCACCCCTCCACTTT. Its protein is CASSFAQTNSPLHF. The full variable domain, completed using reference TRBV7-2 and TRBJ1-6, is GAGVSQSPSNKVTEKGKDVELRCDPISGHTALYWYRQSLGQGLEFLIYFQGNSAPDKSGLPSDRFSAERTGGSVSTLTIQRTQQEDSAVYLCASSFAQTNSPLHFGNGTRLTVT.

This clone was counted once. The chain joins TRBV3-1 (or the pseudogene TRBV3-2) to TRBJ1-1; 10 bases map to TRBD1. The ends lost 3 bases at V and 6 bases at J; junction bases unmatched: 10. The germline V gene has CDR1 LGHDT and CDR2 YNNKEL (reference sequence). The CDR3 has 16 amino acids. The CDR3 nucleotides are TGTGCCAGCAGCCATGGGGACAGGGGTATTAACGCTGAAGCTTTCTTT. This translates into CASSHGDRGINAEAFF.

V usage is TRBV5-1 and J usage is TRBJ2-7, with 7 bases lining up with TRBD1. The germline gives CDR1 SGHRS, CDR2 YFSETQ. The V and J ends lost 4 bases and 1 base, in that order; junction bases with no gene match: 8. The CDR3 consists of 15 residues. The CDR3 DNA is TGCGCCAGCAGCCGTCCGGGACAGAGTTCCTACGAGCAGTACGTC. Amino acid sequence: CASSRPGQSSYEQYV.

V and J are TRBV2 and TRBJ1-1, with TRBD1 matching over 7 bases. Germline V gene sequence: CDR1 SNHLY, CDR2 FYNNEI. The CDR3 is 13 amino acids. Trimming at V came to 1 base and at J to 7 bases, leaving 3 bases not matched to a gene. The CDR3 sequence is CASSEEGAGEAFF. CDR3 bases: TGTGCCAGCAGTGAAGAGGGGGCTGGTGAAGCTTTCTTT.

The CDR3 loop reads CASSVMQGSTEAFF. The CDR3 bases are TGTGCCAGCAGCGTAATGCAGGGGAGCACTGAAGCTTTCTTT. The V gene is TRBV9, the J gene TRBJ1-1, with a tentative D call TRBD1 (6 bases). The CDR3 totals 14 residues. Germline CDR1 SGDLS, CDR2 YYNGEE. V gave up 1 base and J gave up 4 bases, with 11 bases separating them.

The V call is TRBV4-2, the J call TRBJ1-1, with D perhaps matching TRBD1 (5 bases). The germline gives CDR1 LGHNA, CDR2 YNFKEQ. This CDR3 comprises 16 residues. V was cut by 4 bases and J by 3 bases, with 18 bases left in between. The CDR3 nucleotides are TGTGCCAGCAGCCCGCGGGGGGGGTTCTTGGACACTGAAGCTTTCTTT. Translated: CASSPRGGFLDTEAFF.

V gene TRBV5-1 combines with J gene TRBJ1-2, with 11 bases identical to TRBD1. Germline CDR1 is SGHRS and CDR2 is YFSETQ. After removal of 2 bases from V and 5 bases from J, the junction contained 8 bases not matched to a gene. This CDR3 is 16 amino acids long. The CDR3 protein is CASSLRIRDRGYGYTF. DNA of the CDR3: TGCGCCAGCAGCTTACGTATTCGGGACAGGGGGTATGGCTACACCTTC.

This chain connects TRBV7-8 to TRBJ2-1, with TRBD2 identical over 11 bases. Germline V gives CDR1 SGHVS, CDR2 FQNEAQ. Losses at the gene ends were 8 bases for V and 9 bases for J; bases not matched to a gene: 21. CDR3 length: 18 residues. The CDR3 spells CASASGWATSGAVGEQFF. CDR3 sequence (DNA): TGTGCCAGCGCATCGGGGTGGGCGACTAGCGGGGCGGTGGGTGAGCAGTTCTTC.

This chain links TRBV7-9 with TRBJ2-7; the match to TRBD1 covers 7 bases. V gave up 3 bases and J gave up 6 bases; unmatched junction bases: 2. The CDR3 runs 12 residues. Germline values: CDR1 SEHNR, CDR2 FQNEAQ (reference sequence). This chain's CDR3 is CASSLTGSEQYV. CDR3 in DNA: TGTGCCAGCAGCTTGACAGGGAGCGAGCAGTACGTC.

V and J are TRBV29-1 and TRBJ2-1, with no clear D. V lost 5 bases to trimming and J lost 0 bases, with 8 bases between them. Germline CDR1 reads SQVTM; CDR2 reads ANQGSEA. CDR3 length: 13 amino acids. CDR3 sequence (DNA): TGCAGCGTTTCCTTGAGCTCCTACAATGAGCAGTTCTTC. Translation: CSVSLSSYNEQFF.

CDR3 DNA sequence: TGTGCCAGCAGTTACCCCCGGACAGGGGCCTACAATGAGCAGTTCTTC. This sequence encodes CASSYPRTGAYNEQFF. The chain employs TRBV6-5 and TRBJ2-1; TRBD1 matches 9 bases. CDR3 length: 16 amino acids. With V trimmed by 2 bases and J by 2 bases, 4 bases remained unmatched. Germline V CDR1 and CDR2: MNHEY, SVGAGI.